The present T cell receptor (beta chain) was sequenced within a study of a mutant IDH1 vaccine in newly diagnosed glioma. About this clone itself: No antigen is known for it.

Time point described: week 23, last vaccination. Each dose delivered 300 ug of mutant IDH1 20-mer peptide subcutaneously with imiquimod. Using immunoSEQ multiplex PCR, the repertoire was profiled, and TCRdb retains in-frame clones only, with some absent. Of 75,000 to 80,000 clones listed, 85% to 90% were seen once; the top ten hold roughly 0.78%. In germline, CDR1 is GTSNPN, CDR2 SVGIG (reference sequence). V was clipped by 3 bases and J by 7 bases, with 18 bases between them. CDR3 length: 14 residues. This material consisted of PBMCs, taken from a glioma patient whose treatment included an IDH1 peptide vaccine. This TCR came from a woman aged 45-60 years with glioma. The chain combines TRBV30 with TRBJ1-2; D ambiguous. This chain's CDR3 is CAWRSRVRPSGYTF. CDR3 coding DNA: TGTGCCTGGAGGTCTAGGGTCCGCCCCTCTGGCTACACCTTC.